This TCR beta chain was obtained from a study of T cells in Graves' hyperthyroidism and ophthalmopathy. The CDR3 spans 14 residues. With 0 bases removed from V and 6 bases from J, the gap between germline ends came to 11 bases. Germline V CDR1 and CDR2: WNHNN, SYGVQD (reference sequence). Findings of the study overall: The blood repertoire included most of the expanded thyroid clonotypes above 0.001. Ophthalmopathy was separated from stable hyperthyroidism by a 13 V-J model.

Every diagnosis used clinical symptoms, serum thyroxine and TRAb, thyroid ultrasound and orbital computed tomography. The sample holds many counts of this clonotype. Its antigen is unidentified. What was amplified from RNA transcripts were TCR beta CDR3 regions. Primed by the HTBI set, a first-round RT-PCR was run on the TCR CDR3. MiXCR was run by TCRdb on the multiplex PCR reads, yielding one entry per CDR3 protein. The sample has about 700,000 distinct CDR3 sequences; over 40% are singletons. Material: peripheral blood or thyroid tissue (not recorded which). The TCR was taken from an adult man with Graves' disease, either hyperthyroidism or ophthalmopathy (not recorded which). The V gene is TRBV10-1, the J gene TRBJ1-1, with unresolved D. CDR3 coding DNA: TGCGCCAGCAGTGAGTCGTTGCAAAATCCTGAAGCTTTCTTT. This sequence encodes CASSESLQNPEAFF.